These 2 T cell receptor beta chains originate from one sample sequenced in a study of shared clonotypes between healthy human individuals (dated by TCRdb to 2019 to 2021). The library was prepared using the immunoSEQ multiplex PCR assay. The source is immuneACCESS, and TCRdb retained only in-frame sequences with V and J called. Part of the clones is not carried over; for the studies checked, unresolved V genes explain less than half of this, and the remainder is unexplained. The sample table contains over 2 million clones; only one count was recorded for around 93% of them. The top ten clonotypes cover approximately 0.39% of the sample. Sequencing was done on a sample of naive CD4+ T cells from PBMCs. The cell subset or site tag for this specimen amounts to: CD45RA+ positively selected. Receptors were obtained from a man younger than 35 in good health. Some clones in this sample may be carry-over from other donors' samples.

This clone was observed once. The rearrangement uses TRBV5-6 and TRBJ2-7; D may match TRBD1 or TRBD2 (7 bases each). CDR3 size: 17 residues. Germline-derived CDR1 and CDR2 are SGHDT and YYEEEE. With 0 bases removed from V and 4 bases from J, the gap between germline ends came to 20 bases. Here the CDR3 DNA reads TGTGCCAGCAGCTTGGCCCGGATGGTCAGGGGGGGATACGAGCAGTACTTC. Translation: CASSLARMVRGGYEQYF.

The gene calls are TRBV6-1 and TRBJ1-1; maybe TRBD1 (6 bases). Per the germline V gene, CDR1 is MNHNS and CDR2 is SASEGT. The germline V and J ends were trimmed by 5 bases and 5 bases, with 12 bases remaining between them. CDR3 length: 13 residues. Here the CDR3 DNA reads TGTGCCAGCAGTTTCGACAGGAGGACTGAAGCTTTCTTT. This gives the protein CASSFDRRTEAFF.